This TCR beta chain was recovered during a study of cytotoxic CD8 clonotypes in ibrutinib-treated CLL. Background on the study: By median roughly 74 months, approximately 12 had progressed and approximately 14 stayed remitted; responses had been 2 complete and some 24 partial. Study outcomes and limitations: Researchers report that baseline clonality outpaced age-matched healthy donors and tracked circulating CD8+ T-cell counts.

Concerning this clone: What it binds is unknown.

Genomic DNA in a quantity of 2 to 2.5 micrograms was derived from cryopreserved PBMCs for TCR beta libraries. V was clipped by 3 bases and J by 2 bases; unmatched bases: 5. The CDR3 length is 17 residues. Per the germline V gene, CDR1 is SGDLS and CDR2 is YYNGEE. This table comes from immunoSEQ multiplex PCR, and its TCRdb copy is limited to in-frame clones, with some not included. The table includes about 200,000 clones, over 65% detected once. Sequencing was performed on PBMCs, taken after 12 months of ibrutinib treatment. The receptor was isolated from a human donor with chronic lymphocytic leukemia. The chain uses TRBV9 and TRBJ2-1; TRBD2 matches 13 bases. The CDR3 is CASSAGTSGTTYNEQFF. The CDR3 DNA is TGTGCCAGCAGCGCTGGGACTAGCGGGACTACCTACAATGAGCAGTTCTTC.